A selection of T cell receptor beta chains follows, all from one sample in a study of blood T cell repertoires in COVID-19. Sequencing used immunoSEQ multiplex PCR; TCRdb keeps in-frame clones, though not all of them. The sample lists fewer than 250,000 clones, around 91% occurring once. The sequencing sample was made of peripheral blood. The receptors were sampled from a middle-aged woman with acute or convalescent COVID-19. The CDR3 runs from the conserved cysteine through the conserved F or W. D genes are given only for firm matches. Rows give clone size only sometimes, using once, few, many, or a class for an expanded clone.

size,J,V,D,DNA,CDR3
.,TRBJ1-1,TRBV27,.,TGTGCCAGCAGTTTATTTTACAGCTTGAACACTGAAGCTTTCTTT,CASSLFYSLNTEAFF
.,TRBJ1-2,TRBV2,.,TGTGCCAGCAGTGAAAGCGGATATGGCTACACCTTC,CASSESGYGYTF
.,TRBJ1-1,TRBV5-1,.,TGCGCCAGCAGGACTGGCTCGCGTACTGAAGCTTTCTTT,CASRTGSRTEAFF
.,TRBJ1-1,TRBV10-3,TRBD1,TGTGCCATCGGTGGGACAGGGATGAACACTGAAGCTTTCTTT,CAIGGTGMNTEAFF
.,TRBJ1-1,TRBV2,.,TGTGCCAGTGGGGAGGGAATTATGAACACTGAAGCTTTCTTT,CASGEGIMNTEAFF
.,TRBJ1-2,TRBV6-1,.,TGTGCCAGCAGTGAACATCCGTGGCAGAACTATGGCTACACCTTC,CASSEHPWQNYGYTF
few,TRBJ2-2,TRBV4-2,.,TGTGCCAGCAGCCGAGGACAGACCAACACCGGGGAGCTGTTTTTT,CASSRGQTNTGELFF
.,TRBJ2-1,TRBV12-5,.,TGTGCTAGTGGCCCGGCTTTGTGGGGGGAGAGGGGAAGGTCCTACAATGAGCAGTTCTTC,CASGPALWGERGRSYNEQFF
.,TRBJ1-2,TRBV5-5,TRBD1,TGTGCCAGCAGCGACCGAGACAGGGGAGCATATGGCTACACCTTC,CASSDRDRGAYGYTF
.,TRBJ2-2,TRBV30,.,TGTGCCTGGAACAAGTTGAACACCGGGGAGCTGTTTTTT,CAWNKLNTGELFF
once,TRBJ2-3,TRBV5-1,.,TGCGCCAGCAGCCCCACAGGGGATACGCAGTATTTT,CASSPTGDTQYF
.,TRBJ1-2,TRBV2,.,TGTGCCAGCAGTGACAGGGCCGCTGGCTACACCTTC,CASSDRAAGYTF
.,TRBJ2-1,TRBV29-1,.,TGCAGCGTTGTGGGAGGACTGCAGTTCTTC,CSVVGGLQFF
.,TRBJ2-5,TRBV5-1,TRBD1,TGCGCCAGCAGCCCGAGGGACAGGGAACCACAAGAGACCCAGTACTTC,CASSPRDREPQETQYF